Listed below are T cell receptor beta chains from one sample, sequenced in a study of metastatic and nonmetastatic thyroid tumors. MiXCR re-clonotyped the PCR reads for TCRdb. The repertoire holds approximately 37,000 clones, with roughly 15% as singletons. Sequenced: blood. The source of these receptors is a male donor with papillary thyroid cancer or a benign thyroid nodule (not recorded which). Some clones in this sample may be carry-over from other donors' samples. CDR3s leave out the opening cysteine and the closing phenylalanine or tryptophan.

v_call	j_call	cdr3_aa
TRBV20-1	TRBJ1-5	SASADTIGNQPQH
TRBV12-3/TRBV12-4	TRBJ1-1	ASSLGLSAAF
TRBV7-6	TRBJ2-3	ASSLAPGDTQY
TRBV5-1	TRBJ1-6	ASSLVVGADSPLH
TRBV6-5	TRBJ1-2	ASSYNGEPFGYT
TRBV30	TRBJ1-2	AWSRANYGYT
TRBV6-2/TRBV6-3	TRBJ2-5	ASSYSLGGSRETQY
TRBV11-2	TRBJ2-7	ASSLVGSKAYEQY
TRBV28	TRBJ2-1	ASSLRDRVRSEQF
TRBV7-3	TRBJ2-2	ASSAFRTGELF
TRBV4-1	TRBJ1-2	ASSQEGPGTHAGYT
TRBV28	TRBJ2-7	ASSLTGTGAFPSYEQY
TRBV5-4	TRBJ1-6	ASRNWAGENSPLH
TRBV6-2/TRBV6-3	TRBJ2-3	ATVRSAGEQY
TRBV7-8	TRBJ1-5	ASSLSRREGNQPQH
TRBV4-1	TRBJ2-7	ASSRDREGDEQY
TRBV5-1	TRBJ2-1	ASSLGPASNEQF
TRBV4-1	TRBJ2-7	ASSHGLGPVAYEQY
TRBV28	TRBJ1-2	ASSLRGTGPPGGYT
TRBV19	TRBJ1-2	TSRDPGQAVMDT
TRBV20-1	TRBJ2-3	SASSVDRGTDTHY
TRBV12-3/TRBV12-4	TRBJ2-2	ASNPGNTGELF
TRBV4-3	TRBJ2-3	ASSQDFKSSTDTQY
TRBV14	TRBJ2-7	ASSHGTEQY
TRBV6-1	TRBJ1-1	ASGNREVAEAF
TRBV28	TRBJ2-5	ASSLEGVIAETQY
TRBV20-1	TRBJ2-1	SARDKLAGREYEQF
TRBV16	TRBJ2-1	ASSPAGSYNEQF
TRBV28	TRBJ2-7	ASSLGGQGYEQY
TRBV27	TRBJ2-1	ASSPATHSWV
TRBV10-3	TRBJ2-1	VISGLQGNEQF
TRBV2	TRBJ2-1	ASSEGSGLAGVGEQF
TRBV6-5	TRBJ1-2	ASSYGTYGYT
TRBV28	TRBJ1-5	ASSPGSLIGPQH
TRBV3-1	TRBJ2-6	ASSPWGGGTGANVLT
TRBV5-2	TRBJ2-5	ASNLSPASGRLVSGSQGTQY
TRBV7-9	TRBJ2-7	ASSPRDRVTYEQY
TRBV5-1	TRBJ2-2	ASSPGGPTGELF
TRBV2	TRBJ2-7	ASSVAGGTGELY
TRBV6-1	TRBJ1-4	ASSDRATNEKLF
TRBV14	TRBJ2-3	ASSQQGWTQY
TRBV6-1	TRBJ1-5	ASRNNRGLGQPQH
TRBV19	TRBJ2-3	ASSKRSGDTQY
TRBV4-1	TRBJ2-2	ASSQDALAGDAGTGELF
TRBV28	TRBJ2-7	ASSLTPSYEQY
TRBV20-1	TRBJ2-3	SANRLAGSTGTQY
TRBV20-1	TRBJ2-7	SASPFWISYEQY
TRBV5-1	TRBJ2-5	ASSRTGGETQY
TRBV18	TRBJ2-1	ASSRDDNEQF
TRBV5-1	TRBJ2-3	ASSLVPTDTQY
TRBV2	TRBJ2-5	ASRAGGGRETQY
TRBV6-1	TRBJ1-4	ASRGQGLLNEKLF
TRBV27	TRBJ1-5	ASSLAGVVSQPQH
TRBV30	TRBJ2-1	AWSVSRTGEF
TRBV12-3/TRBV12-4	TRBJ2-2	ASSPGGGGNGELF
TRBV27	TRBJ1-2	DSSLAGDYGYT
TRBV20-1	TRBJ2-7	SARDQEVGTTYEQY